The 10 T cell receptor beta chains below come from one sample, sequenced in a study of T cells in tuberculosis. Sequencing was performed with immunoSEQ multiplex PCR; in TCRdb, only in-frame clones are kept and a portion is missing. The sample lists fewer than 30,000 clones; more than 85% were seen once. The sample comprised PBMCs. These TCRs come from a donor aged 10 to 29 with latent tuberculosis or without tuberculosis infection.

V is TRBV10-3 and J is TRBJ2-1; the match to TRBD1 covers 10 bases. CDR3 length: 18 residues. Germline V gene lookup returns CDR1 ENHRY and CDR2 SYGVKD. Trimming cost V 1 base and J 2 bases; bases outside gene matches: 8. The chain's CDR3 is CAISEYGTGELAYNEQFF. CDR3 nucleotides: TGTGCCATCAGTGAGTATGGGACAGGGGAATTGGCCTACAATGAGCAGTTCTTC.

The V and J genes are TRBV5-6 and TRBJ1-3; D perhaps matches TRBD1 (6 bases). Trimming pared 2 bases from V and 10 bases from J, leaving 16 bases between. The CDR3 has 14 amino acids. Per the germline V gene, CDR1 is SGHDT and CDR2 is YYEEEE. As DNA, the CDR3 is TGTGCCAGCAGCTTCGGGACACTCCTTAAAACCATATATTTT. This sequence encodes CASSFGTLLKTIYF. Full variable domain (remainder filled in from reference TRBV5-6 and TRBJ1-3): DAGVTQSPTHLIKTRGQQVTLRCSPKSGHDTVSWYQQALGQGPQFIFQYYEEEERQRGNFPDRFSGHQFPNYSSELNVNALLLGDSALYLCASSFGTLLKTIYFGEGSWLTVV.

CDR3 sequence: CASHTTSKFYEQYF. CDR3 nucleotides: TGTGCCAGCCATACGACTAGCAAGTTCTACGAGCAGTACTTC. This chain links TRBV28 with TRBJ2-7, with TRBD2 matching 7 bases. V lost 8 bases to trimming and J lost 3 bases; unmatched junction nucleotides: 10. The CDR3 loop spans 14 amino acids. The germline V gene encodes CDR1 MDHEN and CDR2 SYDVKM. The full variable domain, in which reference TRBV28 and TRBJ2-7 provide the parts outside the CDR3, is DVKVTQSSRYLVKRTGEKVFLECVQDMDHENMFWYRQDPGLGLRLIYFSYDVKMKEKGDIPEGYSVSREKKERFSLILESASTNQTSMYLCASHTTSKFYEQYFGPGTRLTVT.

The chain employs TRBV2 and TRBJ1-4; no firm D call. This CDR3 region has 15 residues. V was trimmed by 5 bases and J by 1 base, leaving 11 bases between them. CDR1 SNHLY and CDR2 FYNNEI come from the germline V gene. The CDR3, as DNA: TGTGCCAGCAGTTTTAGACGGGGAACTAATGAAAAACTGTTTTTT. It specifies CASSFRRGTNEKLFF.

This chain uses TRBV4-1 with TRBJ2-1, with a weak D call TRBD1 (5 bases). The CDR3 extends over 14 amino acids. Germline V gives CDR1 MGHRA, CDR2 YSYEKL. V was shortened by 3 bases and J by 3 bases, with 9 bases between the two germline ends. The CDR3, as DNA: TGCGCCAGCAGCCAGGGGCGGTACTACAATGAGCAGTTCTTC. This encodes CASSQGRYYNEQFF.

The chain joins TRBV19 to TRBJ1-6; a weak D match, TRBD1 (6 bases). The V end was cut by 3 bases, the J end by 7 bases, with 22 bases between. This CDR3 is 18 amino acids long. Germline-derived CDR1 and CDR2 are LNHDA and SQIVND (reference sequence). The CDR3 reads CASSIERGTGWGNSPLHF. CDR3 nucleotides: TGTGCCAGTAGTATTGAACGGGGCACAGGGTGGGGAAATTCACCCCTCCACTTT.

V is TRBV5-1 and J is TRBJ2-7; TRBD1 matches 9 bases. This CDR3 has 15 amino acids. The ends lost 2 bases at V and 2 bases at J; junction bases unmatched: 5. Germline-derived CDR1 and CDR2 are SGHRS and YFSETQ. This CDR3 is CASSLTGTGPYEQYF. The CDR3 DNA follows: TGCGCCAGCAGCTTAACCGGGACAGGGCCCTACGAGCAGTACTTC.

V usage is TRBV7-8 and J usage is TRBJ1-1; D is unresolved. This CDR3 is built from 13 residues. Per germline, CDR1 SGHVS and CDR2 FQNEAQ. V was cut by 3 bases and J by 7 bases, with 12 bases left in between. The CDR3, as DNA: TGTGCCAGCAGCTTTCGACGGGAAAGTGAAGCTTTCTTT. It is translated as CASSFRRESEAFF.

The CDR3, as DNA: TGTGCCAGCAAATGGGAGGGAACGACTTCCGATGGCTACACCTTC. Translated: CASKWEGTTSDGYTF. The V call is TRBV6-6, the J call TRBJ1-2; D is ambiguous. Germline V gene sequence: CDR1 MNHNY, CDR2 SVGAGI (reference sequence). V gave up 7 bases and J gave up 6 bases, with 21 bases separating them. This CDR3 comprises 15 residues.

This clone was observed a single time. The chain links TRBV12-5 to TRBJ2-1; 12 bases are shared with TRBD2. This CDR3 has 15 residues. Germline V gives CDR1 LGHNT, CDR2 FRNRAP. V was clipped by 2 bases and J by 5 bases; unmatched bases: 1. The CDR3 protein is CASGLTSGGNNEQFF. CDR3 in DNA: TGTGCTAGTGGTTTGACTAGCGGGGGGAACAATGAGCAGTTCTTC.